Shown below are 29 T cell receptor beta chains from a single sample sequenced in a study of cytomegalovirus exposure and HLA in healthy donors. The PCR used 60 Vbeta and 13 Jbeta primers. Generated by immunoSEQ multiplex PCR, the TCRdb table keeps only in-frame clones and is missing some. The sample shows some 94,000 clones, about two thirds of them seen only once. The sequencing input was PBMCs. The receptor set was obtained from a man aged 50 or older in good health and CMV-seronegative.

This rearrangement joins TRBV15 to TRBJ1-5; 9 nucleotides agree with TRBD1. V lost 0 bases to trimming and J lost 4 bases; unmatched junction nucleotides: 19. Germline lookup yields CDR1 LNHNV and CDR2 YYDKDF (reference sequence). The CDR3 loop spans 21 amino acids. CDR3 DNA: TGTGCCACCAGCAGAGAGGGGGTCCCGGGACAGGGTAGTCTATCAAATCAGCCCCAGCATTTT. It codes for CATSREGVPGQGSLSNQPQHF. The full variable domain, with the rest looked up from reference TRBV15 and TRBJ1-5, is DAMVIQNPRYQVTQFGKPVTLSCSQTLNHNVMYWYQQKSSQAPKLLFHYYDKDFNNEADTPDNFQSRRPNTSFCFLDIRSPGLGDTAMYLCATSREGVPGQGSLSNQPQHFGDGTRLSIL.

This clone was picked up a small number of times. Written as DNA, the CDR3 is TGCGCCAGCAGCTTGTGGGGTGGCGGGACGTCAACTAATGAAAAACTGTTTTTT. It yields the protein CASSLWGGGTSTNEKLFF. The rearrangement joins TRBV5-1 to TRBJ1-4; the D gene is possibly TRBD1 (5 bases). The CDR3 covers 18 residues. Trimming cost V 1 base and J 0 bases, with 16 bases left between them. Germline V gene lookup returns CDR1 SGHRS and CDR2 YFSETQ.

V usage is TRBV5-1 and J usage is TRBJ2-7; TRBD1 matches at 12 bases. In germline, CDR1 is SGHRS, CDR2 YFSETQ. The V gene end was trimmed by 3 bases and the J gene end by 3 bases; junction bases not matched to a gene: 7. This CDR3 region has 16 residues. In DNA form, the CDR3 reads TGCGCCAGCAGCTCCGGGACAGGGGGCGGATTCTACGAGCAGTACTTC. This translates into CASSSGTGGGFYEQYF.

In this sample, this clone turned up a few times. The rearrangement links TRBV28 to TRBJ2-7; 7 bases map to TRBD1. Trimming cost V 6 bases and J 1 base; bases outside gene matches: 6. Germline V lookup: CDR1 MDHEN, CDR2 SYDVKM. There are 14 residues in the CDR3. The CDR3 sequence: CASSLQGKSYEQYF. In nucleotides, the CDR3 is TGTGCCAGCAGCTTACAGGGGAAATCCTACGAGCAGTACTTC.

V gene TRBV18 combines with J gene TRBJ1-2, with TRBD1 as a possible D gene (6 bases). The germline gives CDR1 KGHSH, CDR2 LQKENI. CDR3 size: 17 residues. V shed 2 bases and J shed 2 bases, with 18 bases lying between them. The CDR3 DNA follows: TGTGCCAGCTCACCAGGGCCAGGGGCGATATCGAACTATGGCTACACCTTC. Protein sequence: CASSPGPGAISNYGYTF.

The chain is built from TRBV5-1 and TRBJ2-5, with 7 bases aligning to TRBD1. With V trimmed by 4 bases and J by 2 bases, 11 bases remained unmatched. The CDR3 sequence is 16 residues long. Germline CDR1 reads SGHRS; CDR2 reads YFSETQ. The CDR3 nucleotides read TGCGCCAGCAGCCGCGGACAGGCCAGCTATCAAGAGACCCAGTACTTC. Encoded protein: CASSRGQASYQETQYF.

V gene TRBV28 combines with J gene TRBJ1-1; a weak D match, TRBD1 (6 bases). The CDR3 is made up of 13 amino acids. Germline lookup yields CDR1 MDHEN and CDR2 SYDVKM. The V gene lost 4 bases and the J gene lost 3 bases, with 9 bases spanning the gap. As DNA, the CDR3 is TGTGCCAGCAGTTCGGACAGCTACACTGAAGCTTTCTTT. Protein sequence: CASSSDSYTEAFF.

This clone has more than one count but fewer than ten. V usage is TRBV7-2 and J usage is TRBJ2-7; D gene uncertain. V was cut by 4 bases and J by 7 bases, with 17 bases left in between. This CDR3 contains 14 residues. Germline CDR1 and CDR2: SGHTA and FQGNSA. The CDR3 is CASSSTKSAWEQYF. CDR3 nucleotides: TGTGCCAGCAGCTCAACCAAGAGCGCTTGGGAGCAGTACTTC.

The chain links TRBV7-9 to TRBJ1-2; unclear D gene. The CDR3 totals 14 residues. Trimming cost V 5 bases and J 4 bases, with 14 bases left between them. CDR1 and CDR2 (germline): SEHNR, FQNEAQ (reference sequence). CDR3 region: CASSASRDSYGYTF. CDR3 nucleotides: TGTGCCAGCAGCGCCAGTCGGGATTCCTATGGCTACACCTTC.

CDR3: CASRFRDEKLFF. Written as DNA, the CDR3 is TGTGCCAGCAGATTTAGAGATGAAAAACTGTTTTTT. This chain uses TRBV28 with TRBJ1-4; the D is unclear. The CDR3 is 12 amino acids. V was trimmed by 6 bases and J by 6 bases, leaving 8 bases between them. Per germline, CDR1 MDHEN and CDR2 SYDVKM. The entire variable domain, with the rest obtained from reference TRBV28 and TRBJ1-4, is as follows: DVKVTQSSRYLVKRTGEKVFLECVQDMDHENMFWYRQDPGLGLRLIYFSYDVKMKEKGDIPEGYSVSREKKERFSLILESASTNQTSMYLCASRFRDEKLFFGSGTQLSVL.

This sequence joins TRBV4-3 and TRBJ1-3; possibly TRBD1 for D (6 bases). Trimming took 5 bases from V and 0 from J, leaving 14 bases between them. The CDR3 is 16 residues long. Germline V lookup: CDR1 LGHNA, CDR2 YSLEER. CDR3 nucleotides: TGCGCCAGCAGCAGCGCCGGGACAAGCTCTGGAAACACCATATATTTT. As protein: CASSSAGTSSGNTIYF.

Here the CDR3 DNA reads TGTGCCAGCAGTGCGGGACAGGGGGGGAGTGGCTACACCTTC. Translating gives CASSAGQGGSGYTF. The chain couples TRBV2 to TRBJ1-2; 11 nucleotides agree with TRBD1. There are 14 residues in the CDR3. With 4 bases clipped from V and 7 bases from J, the junction kept 5 bases outside the gene matches. Germline loops: CDR1 SNHLY, CDR2 FYNNEI.

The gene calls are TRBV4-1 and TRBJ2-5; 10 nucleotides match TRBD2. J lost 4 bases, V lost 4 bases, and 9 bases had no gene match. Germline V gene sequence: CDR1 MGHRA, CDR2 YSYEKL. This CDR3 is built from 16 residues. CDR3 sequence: CASSLTSVAGGETQYF. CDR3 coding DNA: TGCGCCAGCAGCCTGACCTCGGTAGCGGGAGGAGAGACCCAGTACTTC.

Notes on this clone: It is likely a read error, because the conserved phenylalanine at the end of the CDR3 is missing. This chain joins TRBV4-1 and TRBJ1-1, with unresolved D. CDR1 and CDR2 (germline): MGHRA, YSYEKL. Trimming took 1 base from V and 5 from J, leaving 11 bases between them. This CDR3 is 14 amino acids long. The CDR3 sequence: CASSQGRKVTEAFV. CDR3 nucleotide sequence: TGCGCCAGCAGCCAAGGGCGGAAAGTAACTGAAGCTTTCGTT.

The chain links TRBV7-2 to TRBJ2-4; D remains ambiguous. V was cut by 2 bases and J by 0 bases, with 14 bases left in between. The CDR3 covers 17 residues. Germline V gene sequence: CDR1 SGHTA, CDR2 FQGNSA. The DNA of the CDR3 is TGTGCCAGCAGCTTAACCCACAGTCTCTTAGCCAAAAACATTCAGTACTTC. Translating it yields CASSLTHSLLAKNIQYF.

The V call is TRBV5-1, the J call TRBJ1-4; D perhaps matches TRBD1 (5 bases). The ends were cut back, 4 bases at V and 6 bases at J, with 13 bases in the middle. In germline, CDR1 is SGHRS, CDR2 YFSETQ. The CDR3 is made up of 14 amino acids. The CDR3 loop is CASSLDPGDEKLFF. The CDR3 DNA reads TGCGCCAGCAGCCTGGACCCGGGGGATGAAAAACTGTTTTTT.

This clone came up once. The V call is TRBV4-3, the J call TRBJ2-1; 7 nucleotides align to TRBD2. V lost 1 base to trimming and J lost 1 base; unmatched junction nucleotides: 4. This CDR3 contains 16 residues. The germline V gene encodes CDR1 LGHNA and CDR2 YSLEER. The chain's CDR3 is CASSQVRGRSYNEQFF. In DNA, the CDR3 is TGCGCCAGCAGCCAAGTACGCGGGAGATCCTACAATGAGCAGTTCTTC.

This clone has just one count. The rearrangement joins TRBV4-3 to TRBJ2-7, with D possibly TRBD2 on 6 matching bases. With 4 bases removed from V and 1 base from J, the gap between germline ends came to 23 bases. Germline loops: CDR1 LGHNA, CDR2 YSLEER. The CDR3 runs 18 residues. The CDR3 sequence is CASSPNSFVLGGSYEQYF. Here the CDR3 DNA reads TGCGCCAGCAGCCCCAACAGCTTCGTACTAGGAGGGTCCTACGAGCAGTACTTC.

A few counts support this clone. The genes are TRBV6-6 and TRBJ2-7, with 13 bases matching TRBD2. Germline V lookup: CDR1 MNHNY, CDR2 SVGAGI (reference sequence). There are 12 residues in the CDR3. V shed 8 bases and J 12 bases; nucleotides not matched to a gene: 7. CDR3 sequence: CASRGLAGDSYV. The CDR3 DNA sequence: TGTGCCAGCCGAGGACTAGCGGGAGATTCGTACGTC.

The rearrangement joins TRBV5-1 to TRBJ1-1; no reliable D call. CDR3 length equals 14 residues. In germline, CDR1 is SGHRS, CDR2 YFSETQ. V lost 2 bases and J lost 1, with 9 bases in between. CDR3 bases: TGCGCCAGCAGCTTTGACGGAGGGAACACTGAAGCTTTCTTT. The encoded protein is CASSFDGGNTEAFF.

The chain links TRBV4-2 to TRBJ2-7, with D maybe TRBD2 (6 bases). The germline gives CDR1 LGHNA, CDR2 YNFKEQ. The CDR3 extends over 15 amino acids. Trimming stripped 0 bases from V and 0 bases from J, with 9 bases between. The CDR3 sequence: CASSQEWGDSYEQYF. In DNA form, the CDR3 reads TGTGCCAGCAGCCAAGAGTGGGGGGACTCCTACGAGCAGTACTTC.

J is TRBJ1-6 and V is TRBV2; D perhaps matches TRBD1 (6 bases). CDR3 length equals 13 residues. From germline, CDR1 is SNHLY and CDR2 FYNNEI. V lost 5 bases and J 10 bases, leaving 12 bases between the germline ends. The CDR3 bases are TGTGCCAGCAGTACTGAAACAGGGTCACCCCTCCACTTT. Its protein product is CASSTETGSPLHF.

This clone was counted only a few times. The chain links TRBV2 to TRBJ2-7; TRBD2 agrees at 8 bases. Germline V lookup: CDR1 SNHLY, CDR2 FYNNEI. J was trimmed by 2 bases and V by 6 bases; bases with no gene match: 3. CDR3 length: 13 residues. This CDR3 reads CASSERGPYEQYF. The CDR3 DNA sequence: TGTGCCAGCAGCGAGCGGGGGCCCTACGAGCAGTACTTC.

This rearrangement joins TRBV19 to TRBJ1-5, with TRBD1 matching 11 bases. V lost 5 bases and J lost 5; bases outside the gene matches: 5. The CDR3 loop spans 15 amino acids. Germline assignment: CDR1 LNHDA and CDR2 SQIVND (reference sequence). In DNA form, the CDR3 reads TGTGCCAGTAGTCCTGTGGGACAGGGGGATCAGCCCCAGCATTTT. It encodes CASSPVGQGDQPQHF.

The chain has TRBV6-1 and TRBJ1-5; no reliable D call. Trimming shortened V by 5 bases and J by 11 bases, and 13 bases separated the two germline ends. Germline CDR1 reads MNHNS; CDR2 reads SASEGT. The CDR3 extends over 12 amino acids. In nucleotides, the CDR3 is TGTGCCAGCAGTCCTCCCCACTCGGCCCAGCATTTT. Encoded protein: CASSPPHSAQHF.

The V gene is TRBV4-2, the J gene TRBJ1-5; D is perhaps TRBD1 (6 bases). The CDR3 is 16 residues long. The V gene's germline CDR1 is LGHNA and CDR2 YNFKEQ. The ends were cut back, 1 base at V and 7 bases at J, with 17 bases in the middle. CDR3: CASSQARGGAGQPQHF. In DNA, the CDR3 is TGTGCCAGCAGCCAAGCTCGCGGGGGCGCAGGGCAGCCCCAGCATTTT.

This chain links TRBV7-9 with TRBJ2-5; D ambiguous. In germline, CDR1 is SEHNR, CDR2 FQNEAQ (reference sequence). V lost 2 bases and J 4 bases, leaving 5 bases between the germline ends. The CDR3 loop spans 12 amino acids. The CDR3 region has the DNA TGTGCCAGCAGCTTAAATAGAGAGACCCAGTACTTC. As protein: CASSLNRETQYF.

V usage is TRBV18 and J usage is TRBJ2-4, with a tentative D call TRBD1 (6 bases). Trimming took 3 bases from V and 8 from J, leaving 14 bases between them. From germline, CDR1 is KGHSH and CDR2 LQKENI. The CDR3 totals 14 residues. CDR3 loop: CASSPTQGLDIQYF. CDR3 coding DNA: TGTGCCAGCTCACCTACACAGGGTTTGGACATTCAGTACTTC. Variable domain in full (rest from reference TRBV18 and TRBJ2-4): NAGVMQNPRHLVRRRGQEARLRCSPMKGHSHVYWYRQLPEEGLKFMVYLQKENIIDESGMPKERFSAEFPKEGPSILRIQQVVRGDSAAYFCASSPTQGLDIQYFGAGTRLSVL.

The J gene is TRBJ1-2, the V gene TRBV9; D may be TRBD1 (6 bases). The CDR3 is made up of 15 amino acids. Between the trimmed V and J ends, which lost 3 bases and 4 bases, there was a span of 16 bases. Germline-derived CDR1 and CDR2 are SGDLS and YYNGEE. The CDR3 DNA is TGTGCCAGCAGCGCAACAGGGTTAAGAAGCTATGGCTACACCTTC. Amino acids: CASSATGLRSYGYTF.